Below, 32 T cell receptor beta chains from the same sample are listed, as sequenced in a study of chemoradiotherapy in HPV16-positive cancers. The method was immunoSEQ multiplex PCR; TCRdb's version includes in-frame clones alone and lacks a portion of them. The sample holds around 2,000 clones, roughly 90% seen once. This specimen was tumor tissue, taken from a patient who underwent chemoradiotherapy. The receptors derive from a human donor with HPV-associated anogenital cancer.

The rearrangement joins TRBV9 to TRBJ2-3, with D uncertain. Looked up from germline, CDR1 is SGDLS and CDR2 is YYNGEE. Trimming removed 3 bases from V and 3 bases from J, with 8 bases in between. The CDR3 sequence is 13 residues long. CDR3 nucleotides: TGTGCCAGCAGCGCGGAAGAGACAGATACGCAGTATTTT. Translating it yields CASSAEETDTQYF.

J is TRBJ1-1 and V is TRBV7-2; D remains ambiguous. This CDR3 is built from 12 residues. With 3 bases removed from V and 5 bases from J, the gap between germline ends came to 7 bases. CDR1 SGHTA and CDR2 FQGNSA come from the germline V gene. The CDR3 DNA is TGTGCCAGCAGCTTTGAGTCGACTGAAGCTTTCTTT. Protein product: CASSFESTEAFF. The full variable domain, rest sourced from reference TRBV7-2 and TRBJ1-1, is GAGVSQSPSNKVTEKGKDVELRCDPISGHTALYWYRQSLGQGLEFLIYFQGNSAPDKSGLPSDRFSAERTGGSVSTLTIQRTQQEDSAVYLCASSFESTEAFFGQGTRLTVV.

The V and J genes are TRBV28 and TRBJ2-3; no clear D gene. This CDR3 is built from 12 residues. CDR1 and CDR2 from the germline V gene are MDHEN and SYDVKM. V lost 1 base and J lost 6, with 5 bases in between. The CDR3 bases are TGTGCCAGCAGTTTATTGGGGGATACGCAGTATTTT. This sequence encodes CASSLLGDTQYF.

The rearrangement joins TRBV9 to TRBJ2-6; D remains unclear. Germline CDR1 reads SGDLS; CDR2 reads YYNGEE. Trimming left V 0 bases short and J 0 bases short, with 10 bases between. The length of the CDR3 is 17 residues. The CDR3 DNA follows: TGTGCCAGCAGCGTAGGGATTGGGGTCTCTGGGGCCAACGTCCTGACTTTC. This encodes CASSVGIGVSGANVLTF.

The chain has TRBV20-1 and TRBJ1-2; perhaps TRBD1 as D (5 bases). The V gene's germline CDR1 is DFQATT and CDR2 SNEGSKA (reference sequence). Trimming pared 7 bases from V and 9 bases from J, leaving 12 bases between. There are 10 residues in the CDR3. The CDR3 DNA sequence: TGCAGTGTGCCTGGGGCTAGCTACACCTTC. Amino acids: CSVPGASYTF.

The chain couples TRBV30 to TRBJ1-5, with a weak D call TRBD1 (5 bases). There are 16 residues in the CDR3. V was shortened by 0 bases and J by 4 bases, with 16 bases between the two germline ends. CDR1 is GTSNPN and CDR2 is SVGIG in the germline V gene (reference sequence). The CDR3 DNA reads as TGTGCCTGGAGTGTACATTTGGGGACGGAAAATCAGCCCCAGCATTTT. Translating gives CAWSVHLGTENQPQHF. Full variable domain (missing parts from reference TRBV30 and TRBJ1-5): SQTIHQWPATLVQPVGSPLSLECTVEGTSNPNLYWYRQAAGRGLQLLFYSVGIGQISSEVPQNLSASRPQDRQFILSSKKLLLSDSGFYLCAWSVHLGTENQPQHFGDGTRLSIL.

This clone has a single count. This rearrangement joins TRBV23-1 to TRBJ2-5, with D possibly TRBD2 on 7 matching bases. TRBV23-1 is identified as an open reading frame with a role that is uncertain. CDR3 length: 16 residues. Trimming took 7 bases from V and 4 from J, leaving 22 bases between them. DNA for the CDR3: TGCGCCAGCACCCTTAGGGGGGAGGGGATAGGAGAGACCCAGTACTTC. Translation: CASTLRGEGIGETQYF.

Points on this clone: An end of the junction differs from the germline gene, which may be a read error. The CDR3 region has the DNA TGTGCCAGCAGCCAGGATACCGGGCCGAGGTGGTTT. This codes for CASSQDTGPRWF. The chain uses TRBV14 and TRBJ1-1; D gene unclear. Germline V gene lookup returns CDR1 SGHDN and CDR2 FVKESK. CDR3 length equals 12 residues. Full variable domain (missing parts from reference TRBV14 and TRBJ1-1): EAGVTQFPSHSVIEKGQTVTLRCDPISGHDNLYWYRRVMGKEIKFLLHFVKESKQDESGMPNNRFLAERTGGTYSTLKVQPAELEDSGVYFCASSQDTGPRWFGQGTRLTVV.

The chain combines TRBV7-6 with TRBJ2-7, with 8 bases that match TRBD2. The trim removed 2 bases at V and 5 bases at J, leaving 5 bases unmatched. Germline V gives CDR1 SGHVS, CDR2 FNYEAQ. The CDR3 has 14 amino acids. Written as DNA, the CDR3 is TGTGCCAGCAGCTTAAGCGGGGGCGCGGACGAGCAGTACTTC. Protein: CASSLSGGADEQYF.

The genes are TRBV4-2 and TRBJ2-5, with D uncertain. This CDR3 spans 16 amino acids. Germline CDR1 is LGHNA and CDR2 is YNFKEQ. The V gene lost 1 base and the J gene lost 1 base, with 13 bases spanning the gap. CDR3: CASSQGSQQFQETQYF. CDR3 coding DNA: TGTGCCAGCAGCCAAGGCTCCCAGCAGTTCCAAGAGACCCAGTACTTC.

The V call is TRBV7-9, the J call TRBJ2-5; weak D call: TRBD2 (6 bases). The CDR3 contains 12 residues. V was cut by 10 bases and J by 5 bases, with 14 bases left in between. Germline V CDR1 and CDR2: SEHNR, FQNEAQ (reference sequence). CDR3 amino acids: CATGPEGETQYF. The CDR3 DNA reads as TGTGCCACAGGTCCGGAGGGCGAGACCCAGTACTTC.

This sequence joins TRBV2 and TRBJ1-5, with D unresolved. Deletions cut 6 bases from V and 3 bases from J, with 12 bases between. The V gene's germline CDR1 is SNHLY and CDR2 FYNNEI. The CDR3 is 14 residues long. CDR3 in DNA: TGTGCCAGCAGATTAGACACCTTCAATCAGCCCCAGCATTTT. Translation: CASRLDTFNQPQHF. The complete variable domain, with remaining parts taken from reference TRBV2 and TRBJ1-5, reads EPEVTQTPSHQVTQMGQEVILRCVPISNHLYFYWYRQILGQKVEFLVSFYNNEISEKSEIFDDQFSVERPDGSNFTLKIRSTKLEDSAMYFCASRLDTFNQPQHFGDGTRLSIL.

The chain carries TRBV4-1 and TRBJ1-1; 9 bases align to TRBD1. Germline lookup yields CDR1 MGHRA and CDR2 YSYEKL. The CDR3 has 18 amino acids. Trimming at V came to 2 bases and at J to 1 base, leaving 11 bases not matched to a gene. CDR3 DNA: TGCGCCAGCAGCCAACTGGGACAGGGAAGTGTTGGGAACACTGAAGCTTTCTTT. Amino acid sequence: CASSQLGQGSVGNTEAFF.

This CDR3 reads CASSVTGSGTDTQYF. CDR3 bases: TGTGCCAGCAGCGTAACGGGCTCGGGCACAGATACGCAGTATTTT. This chain joins TRBV9 and TRBJ2-3; D gene uncertain. Trimming left V 1 base short and J 1 base short, with 10 bases between. The CDR3 sequence is 15 residues long. Germline V lookup: CDR1 SGDLS, CDR2 YYNGEE.

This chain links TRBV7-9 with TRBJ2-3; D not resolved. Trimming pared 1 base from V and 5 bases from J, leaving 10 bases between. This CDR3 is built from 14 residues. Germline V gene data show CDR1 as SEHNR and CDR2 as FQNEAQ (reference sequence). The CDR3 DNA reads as TGTGCCAGCAGCTTAGTATTAGAAGGAGATACGCAGTATTTT. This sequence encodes CASSLVLEGDTQYF.

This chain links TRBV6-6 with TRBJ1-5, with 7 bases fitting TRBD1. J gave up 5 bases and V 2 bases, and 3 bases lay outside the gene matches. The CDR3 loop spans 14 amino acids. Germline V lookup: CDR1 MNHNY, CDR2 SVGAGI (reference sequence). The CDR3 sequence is CASSYGTDHQPQHF. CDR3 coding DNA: TGTGCCAGCAGTTACGGGACAGATCATCAGCCCCAGCATTTT.

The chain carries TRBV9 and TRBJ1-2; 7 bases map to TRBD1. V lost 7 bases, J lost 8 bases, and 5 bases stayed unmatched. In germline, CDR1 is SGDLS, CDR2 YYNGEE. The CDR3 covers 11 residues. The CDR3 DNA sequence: TGTGCCAGCGAGGGGGCAAGGGGCTACACCTTC. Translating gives CASEGARGYTF.

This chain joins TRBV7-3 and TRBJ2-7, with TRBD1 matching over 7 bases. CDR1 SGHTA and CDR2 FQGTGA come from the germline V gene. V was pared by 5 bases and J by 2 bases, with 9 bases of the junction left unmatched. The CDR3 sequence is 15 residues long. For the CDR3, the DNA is TGTGCCAGCAGCCCCCCGACAGGGAACCCCTACGAGCAGTACTTC. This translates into CASSPPTGNPYEQYF.

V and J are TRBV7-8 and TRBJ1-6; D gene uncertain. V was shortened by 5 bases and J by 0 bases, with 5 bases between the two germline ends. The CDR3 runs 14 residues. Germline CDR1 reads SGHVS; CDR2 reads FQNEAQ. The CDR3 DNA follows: TGTGCCAGCAGCCACAGCTCCTATAATTCACCCCTCCACTTT. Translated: CASSHSSYNSPLHF.

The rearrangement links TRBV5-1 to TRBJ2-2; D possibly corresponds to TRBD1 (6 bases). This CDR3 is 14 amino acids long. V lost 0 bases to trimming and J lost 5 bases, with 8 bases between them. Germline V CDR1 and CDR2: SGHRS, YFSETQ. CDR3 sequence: CASSLGQETGELFF. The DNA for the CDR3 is TGCGCCAGCAGCTTGGGACAGGAAACCGGGGAGCTGTTTTTT.

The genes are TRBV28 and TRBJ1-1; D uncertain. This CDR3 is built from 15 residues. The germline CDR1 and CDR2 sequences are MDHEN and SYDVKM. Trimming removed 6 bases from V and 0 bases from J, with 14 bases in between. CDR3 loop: CASRNALGLNTEAFF. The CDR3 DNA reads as TGTGCCAGCAGAAACGCCCTCGGGTTGAACACTGAAGCTTTCTTT.

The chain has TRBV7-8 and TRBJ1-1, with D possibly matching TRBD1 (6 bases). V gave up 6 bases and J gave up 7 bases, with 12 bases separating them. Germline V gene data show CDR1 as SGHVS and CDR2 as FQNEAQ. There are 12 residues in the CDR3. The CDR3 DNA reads TGTGCCAGCAGTCCACAGGGACTTGAAGCTTTCTTT. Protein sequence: CASSPQGLEAFF.

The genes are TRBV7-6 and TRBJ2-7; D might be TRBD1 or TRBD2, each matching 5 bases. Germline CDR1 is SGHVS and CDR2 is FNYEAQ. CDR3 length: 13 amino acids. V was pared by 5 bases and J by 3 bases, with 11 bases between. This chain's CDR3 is CASSPGPNYEQYF. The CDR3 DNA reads TGTGCCAGCAGCCCGGGACCAAACTACGAGCAGTACTTC.

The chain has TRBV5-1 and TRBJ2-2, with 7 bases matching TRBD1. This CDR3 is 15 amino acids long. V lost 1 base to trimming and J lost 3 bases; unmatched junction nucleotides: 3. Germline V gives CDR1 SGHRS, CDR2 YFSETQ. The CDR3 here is CASSLSTGHTGELFF. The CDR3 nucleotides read TGCGCCAGCAGCTTGTCGACAGGGCACACCGGGGAGCTGTTTTTT.

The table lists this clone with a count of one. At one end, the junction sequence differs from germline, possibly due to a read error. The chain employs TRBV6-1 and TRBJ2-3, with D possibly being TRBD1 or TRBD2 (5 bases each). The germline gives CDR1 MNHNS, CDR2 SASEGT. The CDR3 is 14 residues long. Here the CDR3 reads CASRVPGRTDAQYF. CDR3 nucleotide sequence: TGTGCCAGCAGGGTCCCGGGACGCACAGATGCGCAGTATTTT.

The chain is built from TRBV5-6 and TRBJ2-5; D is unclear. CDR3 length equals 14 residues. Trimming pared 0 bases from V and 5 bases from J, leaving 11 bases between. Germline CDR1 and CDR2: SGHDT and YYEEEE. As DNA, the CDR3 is TGTGCCAGCAGCTTGGTGGCCATGAGGGAGACCCAGTACTTC. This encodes CASSLVAMRETQYF. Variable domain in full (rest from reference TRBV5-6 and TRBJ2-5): DAGVTQSPTHLIKTRGQQVTLRCSPKSGHDTVSWYQQALGQGPQFIFQYYEEEERQRGNFPDRFSGHQFPNYSSELNVNALLLGDSALYLCASSLVAMRETQYFGPGTRLLVL.

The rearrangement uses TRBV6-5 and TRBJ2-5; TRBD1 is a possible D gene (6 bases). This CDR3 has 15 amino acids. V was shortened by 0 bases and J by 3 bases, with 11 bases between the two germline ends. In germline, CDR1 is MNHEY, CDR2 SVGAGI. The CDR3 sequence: CASSYSITGKETQYF. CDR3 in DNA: TGTGCCAGCAGTTACTCGATAACAGGGAAAGAGACCCAGTACTTC.

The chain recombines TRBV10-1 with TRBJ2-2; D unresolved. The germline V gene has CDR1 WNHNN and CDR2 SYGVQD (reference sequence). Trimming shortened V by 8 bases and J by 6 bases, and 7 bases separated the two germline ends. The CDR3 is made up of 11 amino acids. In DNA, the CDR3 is TGCGCCAGCCCGTTTGCCGGGGAGCTGTTTTTT. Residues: CASPFAGELFF.

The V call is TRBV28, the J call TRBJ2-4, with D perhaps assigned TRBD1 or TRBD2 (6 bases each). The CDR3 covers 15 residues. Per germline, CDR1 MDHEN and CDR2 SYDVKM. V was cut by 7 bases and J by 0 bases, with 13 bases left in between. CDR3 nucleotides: TGTGCCAGCACATCGGGGGCCGTAGCCAAAAACATTCAGTACTTC. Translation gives CASTSGAVAKNIQYF.

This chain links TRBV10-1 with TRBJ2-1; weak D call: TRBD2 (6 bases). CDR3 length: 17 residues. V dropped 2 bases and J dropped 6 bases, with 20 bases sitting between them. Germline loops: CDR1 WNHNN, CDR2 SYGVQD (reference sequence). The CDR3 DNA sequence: TGCGCCAGCAGTGAGACAGTTGCGGGACCCTACGGCAATGAGCAGTTCTTC. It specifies CASSETVAGPYGNEQFF.

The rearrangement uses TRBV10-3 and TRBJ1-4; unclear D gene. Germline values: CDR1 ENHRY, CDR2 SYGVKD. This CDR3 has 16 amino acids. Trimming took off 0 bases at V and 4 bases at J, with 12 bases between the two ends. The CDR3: CAISESAGGNNEKLFF. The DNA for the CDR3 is TGTGCCATCAGTGAGTCGGCGGGCGGAAATAATGAAAAACTGTTTTTT.

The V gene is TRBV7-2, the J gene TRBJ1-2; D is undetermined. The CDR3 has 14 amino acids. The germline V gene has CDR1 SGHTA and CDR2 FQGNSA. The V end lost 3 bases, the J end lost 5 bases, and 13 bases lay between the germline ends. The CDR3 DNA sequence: TGTGCCAGCAGCTTCGACCCTTCCGGTTATGGCTACACCTTC. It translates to CASSFDPSGYGYTF.